This T cell receptor (beta chain) stems from a study of T-cell memory formation after mild COVID-19. TCRdb re-derived calls from the 5' RACE reads in MiXCR, one entry per CDR3 protein. Among tens of thousands of distinct CDR3 sequences, around 30% were seen once, and the ten largest hold roughly 44%. Germline-derived CDR1 and CDR2 are LGHNA and YNFKEQ. Trimming cost V 3 bases and J 2 bases, with 10 bases left between them. The length of the CDR3 is 14 residues. The sequenced sample was PBMCs or a T cell subset sorted from them (not recorded which). This sequence was found in a man in his late teens or twenties who had mild COVID-19 (a few samples of this study predate the infection). Cell type and time point are not known. This chain joins TRBV4-2 and TRBJ2-5, with D maybe TRBD1 (6 bases). CDR3 protein: CASSHEGVQETQYF. Written as DNA, the CDR3 is TGTGCCAGCAGCCATGAGGGGGTACAAGAGACCCAGTACTTC.